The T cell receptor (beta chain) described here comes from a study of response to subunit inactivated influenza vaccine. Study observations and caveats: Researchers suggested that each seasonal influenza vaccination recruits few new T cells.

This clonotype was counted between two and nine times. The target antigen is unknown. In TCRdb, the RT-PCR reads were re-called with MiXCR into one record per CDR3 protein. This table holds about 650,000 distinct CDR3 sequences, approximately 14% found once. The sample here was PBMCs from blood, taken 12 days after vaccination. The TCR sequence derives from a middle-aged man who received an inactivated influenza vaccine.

The CDR3 DNA sequence: TGCGCCAGCAGCAAAGGACTGGGTCGAGAAGAGACCCAGTACTTC. This translates into CASSKGLGREETQYF. The rearrangement links TRBV5-1 to TRBJ2-5; maybe TRBD2 (5 bases). Trimming took off 4 bases at V and 3 bases at J, with 16 bases between the two ends. The germline V gene has CDR1 SGHRS and CDR2 YFSETQ. There are 15 residues in the CDR3. The variable domain in full, with the rest retrieved from reference TRBV5-1 and TRBJ2-5, is KAGVTQTPRYLIKTRGQQVTLSCSPISGHRSVSWYQQTPGQGLQFLFEYFSETQRNKGNFPGRFSGRQFSNSRSEMNVSTLELGDSALYLCASSKGLGREETQYFGPGTRLLVL.